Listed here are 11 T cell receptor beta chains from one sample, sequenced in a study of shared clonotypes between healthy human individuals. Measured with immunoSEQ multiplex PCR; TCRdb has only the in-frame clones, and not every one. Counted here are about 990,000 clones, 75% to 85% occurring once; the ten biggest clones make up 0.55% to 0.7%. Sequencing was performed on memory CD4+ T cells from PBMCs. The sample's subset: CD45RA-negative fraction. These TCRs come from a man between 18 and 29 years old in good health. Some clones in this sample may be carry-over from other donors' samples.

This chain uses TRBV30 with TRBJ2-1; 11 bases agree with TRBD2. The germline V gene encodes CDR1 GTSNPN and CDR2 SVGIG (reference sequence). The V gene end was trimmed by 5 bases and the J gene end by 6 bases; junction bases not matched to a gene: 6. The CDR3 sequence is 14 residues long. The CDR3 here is CAWFTSGRSNEQFF. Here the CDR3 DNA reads TGTGCCTGGTTCACTAGCGGGAGATCCAATGAGCAGTTCTTC.

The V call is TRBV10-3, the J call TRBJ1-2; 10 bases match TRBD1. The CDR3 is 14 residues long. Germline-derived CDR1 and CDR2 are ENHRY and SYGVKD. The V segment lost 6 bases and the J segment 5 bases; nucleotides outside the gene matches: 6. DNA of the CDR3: TGTGCCATCAGAACCGGGACAGGGGTTTATGGCTACACCTTC. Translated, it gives CAIRTGTGVYGYTF.

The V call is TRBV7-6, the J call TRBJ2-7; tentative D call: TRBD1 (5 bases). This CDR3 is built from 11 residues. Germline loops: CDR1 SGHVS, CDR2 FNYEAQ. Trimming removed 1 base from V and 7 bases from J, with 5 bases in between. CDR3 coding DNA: TGTGCCAGCAGCTTAGGGACAGAGCAGTACTTC. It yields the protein CASSLGTEQYF.

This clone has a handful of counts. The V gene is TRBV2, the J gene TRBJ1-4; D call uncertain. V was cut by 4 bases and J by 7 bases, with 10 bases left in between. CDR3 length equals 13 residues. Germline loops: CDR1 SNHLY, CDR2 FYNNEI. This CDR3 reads CASSGDVGEKLFF. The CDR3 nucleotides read TGTGCCAGCAGTGGTGACGTGGGTGAAAAACTGTTTTTT. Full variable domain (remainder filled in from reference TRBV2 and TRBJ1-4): EPEVTQTPSHQVTQMGQEVILRCVPISNHLYFYWYRQILGQKVEFLVSFYNNEISEKSEIFDDQFSVERPDGSNFTLKIRSTKLEDSAMYFCASSGDVGEKLFFGSGTQLSVL.

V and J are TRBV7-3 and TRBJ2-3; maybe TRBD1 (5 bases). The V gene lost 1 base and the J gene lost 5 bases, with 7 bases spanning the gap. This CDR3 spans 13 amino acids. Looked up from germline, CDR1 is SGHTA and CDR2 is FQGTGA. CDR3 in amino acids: CASSLSRGDTQYF. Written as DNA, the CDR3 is TGTGCCAGCAGCTTAAGTAGGGGAGATACGCAGTATTTT.

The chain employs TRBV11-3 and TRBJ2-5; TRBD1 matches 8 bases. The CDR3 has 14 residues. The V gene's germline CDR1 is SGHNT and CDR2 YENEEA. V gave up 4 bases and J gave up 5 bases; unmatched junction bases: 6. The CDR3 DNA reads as TGTGCCAGCAGCTCGACAGGGGAAGACGAGACCCAGTACTTC. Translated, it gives CASSSTGEDETQYF.

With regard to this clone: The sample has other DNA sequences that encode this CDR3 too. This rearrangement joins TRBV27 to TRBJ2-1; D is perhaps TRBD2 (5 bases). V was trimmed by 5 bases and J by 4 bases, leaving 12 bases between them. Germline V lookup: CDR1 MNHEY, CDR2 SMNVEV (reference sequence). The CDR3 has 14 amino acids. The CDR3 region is CASSLGLAYNEQFF. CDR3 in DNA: TGTGCCAGCAGTCTCGGACTGGCTTACAATGAGCAGTTCTTC.

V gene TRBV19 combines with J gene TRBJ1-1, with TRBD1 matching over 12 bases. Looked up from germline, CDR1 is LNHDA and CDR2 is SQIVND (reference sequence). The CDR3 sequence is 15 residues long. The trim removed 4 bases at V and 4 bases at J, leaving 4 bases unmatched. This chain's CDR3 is CASSTGTGGVTEAFF. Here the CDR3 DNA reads TGTGCCAGTAGTACTGGGACAGGGGGCGTCACTGAAGCTTTCTTT.

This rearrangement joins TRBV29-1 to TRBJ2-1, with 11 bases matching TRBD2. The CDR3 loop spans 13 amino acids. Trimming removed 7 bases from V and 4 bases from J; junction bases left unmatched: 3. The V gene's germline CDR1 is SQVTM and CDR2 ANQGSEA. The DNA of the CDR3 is TGCAGCGCTGTAGCGGGAGGGTACAATGAGCAGTTCTTC. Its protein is CSAVAGGYNEQFF.

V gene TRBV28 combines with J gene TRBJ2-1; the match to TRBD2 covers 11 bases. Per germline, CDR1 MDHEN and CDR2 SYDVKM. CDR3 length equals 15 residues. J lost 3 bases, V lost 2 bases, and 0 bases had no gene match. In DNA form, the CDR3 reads TGTGCCAGCAGTTTACTAGCGGGGGGCTACAATGAGCAGTTCTTC. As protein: CASSLLAGGYNEQFF.

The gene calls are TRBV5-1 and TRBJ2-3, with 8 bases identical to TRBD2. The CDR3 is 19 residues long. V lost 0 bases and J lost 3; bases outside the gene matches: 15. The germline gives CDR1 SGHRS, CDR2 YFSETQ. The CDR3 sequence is CASSLEPAGAGLQTDTQYF. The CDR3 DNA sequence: TGCGCCAGCAGCTTGGAACCAGCGGGAGCGGGTTTACAGACAGATACGCAGTATTTT.